The T cell receptor beta chain under discussion was sequenced for a study of cytomegalovirus exposure and HLA in healthy donors. General study results and limits: Specificity for CMV antigens was confirmed in vitro for a few of the CMV-associated chains. Published work reported that the classifier diagnosed cytomegalovirus status with high specificity and sensitivity.

Method: immunoSEQ multiplex PCR; TCRdb's copy keeps in-frame clones and lacks some. Of 90,000 to 150,000 clones listed, about 85% were seen once; the top ten hold about 4.4%. A few counts support this clone. Its antigen is unknown. At one boundary the junction diverges from the germline segment, which might be a read error. The germline V gene has CDR1 MNHEY and CDR2 SVGAGI. The CDR3 spans 11 residues. Sequencing used PBMCs. The sequence was obtained from a man between 18 and 35 years old in good health and CMV-seropositive. The chain is built from TRBV6-5 and TRBJ2-7; TRBD1 matches at 9 bases. The CDR3 DNA sequence: TGTGCCAGCATTCTGGGGACAGGGCCATCTTTC. Translating it yields CASILGTGPSF.